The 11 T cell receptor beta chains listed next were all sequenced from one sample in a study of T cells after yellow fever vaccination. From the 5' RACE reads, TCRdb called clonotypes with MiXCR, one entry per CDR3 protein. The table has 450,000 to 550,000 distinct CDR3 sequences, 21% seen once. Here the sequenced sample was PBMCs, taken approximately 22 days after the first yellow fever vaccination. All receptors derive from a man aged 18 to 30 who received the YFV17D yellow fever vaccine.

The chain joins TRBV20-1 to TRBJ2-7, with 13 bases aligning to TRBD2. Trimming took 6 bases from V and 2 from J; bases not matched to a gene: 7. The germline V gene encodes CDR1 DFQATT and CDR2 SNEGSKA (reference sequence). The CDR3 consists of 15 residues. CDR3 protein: CSAGGLAGETYEQYF. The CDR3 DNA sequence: TGCAGTGCGGGAGGACTAGCGGGGGAAACCTACGAGCAGTACTTC.

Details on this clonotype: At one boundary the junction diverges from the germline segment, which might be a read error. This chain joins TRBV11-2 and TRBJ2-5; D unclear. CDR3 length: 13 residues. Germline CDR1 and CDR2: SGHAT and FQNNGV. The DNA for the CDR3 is TGTGCCAGCACCTTAATTCTTCAAGAGACCCAGTACTTC. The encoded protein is CASTLILQETQYF.

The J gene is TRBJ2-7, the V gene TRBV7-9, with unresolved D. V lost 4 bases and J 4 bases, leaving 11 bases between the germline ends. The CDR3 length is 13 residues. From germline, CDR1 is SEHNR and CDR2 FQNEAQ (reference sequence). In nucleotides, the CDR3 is TGTGCCAGCAGCTCACCCGGAAAATACGAGCAGTACTTC. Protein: CASSSPGKYEQYF. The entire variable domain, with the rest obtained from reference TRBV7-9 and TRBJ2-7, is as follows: DTGVSQNPRHKITKRGQNVTFRCDPISEHNRLYWYRQTLGQGPEFLTYFQNEAQLEKSRLLSDRFSAERPKGSFSTLEIQRTEQGDSAMYLCASSSPGKYEQYFGPGTRLTVT.

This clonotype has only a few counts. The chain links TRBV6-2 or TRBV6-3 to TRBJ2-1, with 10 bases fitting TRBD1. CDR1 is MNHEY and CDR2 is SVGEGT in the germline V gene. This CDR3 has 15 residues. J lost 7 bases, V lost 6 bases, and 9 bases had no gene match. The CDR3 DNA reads TGTGCCAGCAGCGTTCCGGGACAGGGGTCGAATGAGCAGTTCTTC. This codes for CASSVPGQGSNEQFF.

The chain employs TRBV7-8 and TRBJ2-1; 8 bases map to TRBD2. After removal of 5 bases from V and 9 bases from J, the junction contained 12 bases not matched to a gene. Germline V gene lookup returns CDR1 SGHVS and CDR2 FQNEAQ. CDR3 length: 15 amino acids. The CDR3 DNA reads TGTGCCAGCAGCCCCACTGGCGGGGGGCGGGGTGAGCAGTTCTTC. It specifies CASSPTGGGRGEQFF.

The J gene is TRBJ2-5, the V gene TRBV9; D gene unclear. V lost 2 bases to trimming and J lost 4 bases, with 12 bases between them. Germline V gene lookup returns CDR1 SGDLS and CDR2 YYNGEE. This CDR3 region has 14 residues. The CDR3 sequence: CASSVGNSPETQYF. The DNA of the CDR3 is TGTGCCAGCAGCGTCGGCAATTCCCCAGAGACCCAGTACTTC.

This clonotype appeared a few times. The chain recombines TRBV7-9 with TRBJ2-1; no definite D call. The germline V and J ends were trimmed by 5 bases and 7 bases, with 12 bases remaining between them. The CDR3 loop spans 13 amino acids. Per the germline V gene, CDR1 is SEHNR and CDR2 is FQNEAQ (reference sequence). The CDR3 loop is CASSPQLGNEQFF. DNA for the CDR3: TGTGCCAGCAGCCCGCAGTTGGGAAATGAGCAGTTCTTC.

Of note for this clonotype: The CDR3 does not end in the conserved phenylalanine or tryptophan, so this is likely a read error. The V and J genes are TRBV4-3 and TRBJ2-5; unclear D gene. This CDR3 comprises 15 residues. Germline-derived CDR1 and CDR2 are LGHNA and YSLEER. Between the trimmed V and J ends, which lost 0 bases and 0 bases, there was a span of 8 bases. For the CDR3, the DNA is TGCGCCAGCAGCCAAGATTTTTCGGACCAAGAGACCCAGTACTCC. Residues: CASSQDFSDQETQYS.

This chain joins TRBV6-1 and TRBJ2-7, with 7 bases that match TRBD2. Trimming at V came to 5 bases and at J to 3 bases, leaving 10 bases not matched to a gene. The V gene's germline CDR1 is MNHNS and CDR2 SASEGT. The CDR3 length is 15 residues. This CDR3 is CASSPRGLVIYEQYF. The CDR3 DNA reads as TGTGCCAGCAGTCCCCGCGGACTAGTCATCTACGAGCAGTACTTC.

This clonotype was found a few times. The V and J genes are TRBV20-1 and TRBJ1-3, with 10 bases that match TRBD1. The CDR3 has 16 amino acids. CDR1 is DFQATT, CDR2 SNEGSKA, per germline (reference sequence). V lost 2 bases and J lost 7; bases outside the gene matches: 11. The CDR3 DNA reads TGCAGTGCTAGACGCCGGGACAGGGGATTTCAGAACACCATATATTTT. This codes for CSARRRDRGFQNTIYF.

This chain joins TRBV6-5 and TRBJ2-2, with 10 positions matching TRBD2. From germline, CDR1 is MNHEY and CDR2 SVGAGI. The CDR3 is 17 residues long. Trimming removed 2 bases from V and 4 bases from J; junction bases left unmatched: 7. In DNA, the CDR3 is TGTGCCAGCAGTTACGACCAGCGGGGGGGCCGCACCGGGGAGCTGTTTTTT. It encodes CASSYDQRGGRTGELFF.